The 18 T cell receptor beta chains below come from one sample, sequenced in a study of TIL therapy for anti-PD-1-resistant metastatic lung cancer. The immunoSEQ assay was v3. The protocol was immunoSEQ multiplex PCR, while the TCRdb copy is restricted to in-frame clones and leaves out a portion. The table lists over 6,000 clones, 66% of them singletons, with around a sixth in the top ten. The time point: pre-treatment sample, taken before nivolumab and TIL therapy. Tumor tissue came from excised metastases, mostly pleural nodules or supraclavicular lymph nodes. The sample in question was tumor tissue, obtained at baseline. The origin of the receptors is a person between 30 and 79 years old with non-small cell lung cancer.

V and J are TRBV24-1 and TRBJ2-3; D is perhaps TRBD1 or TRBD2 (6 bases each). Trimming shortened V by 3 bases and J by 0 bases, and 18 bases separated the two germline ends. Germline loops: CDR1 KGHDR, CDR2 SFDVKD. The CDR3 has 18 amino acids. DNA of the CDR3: TGTGCCACCAGTGATCCCCTCGCACAGGGACTTAGCACAGATACGCAGTATTTT. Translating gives CATSDPLAQGLSTDTQYF.

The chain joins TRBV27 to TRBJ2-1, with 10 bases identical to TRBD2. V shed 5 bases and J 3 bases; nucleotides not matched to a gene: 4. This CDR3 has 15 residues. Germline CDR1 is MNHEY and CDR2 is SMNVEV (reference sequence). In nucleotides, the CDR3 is TGTGCCAGCAGTAAAGCGGGGGGGCGCTACAATGAGCAGTTCTTC. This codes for CASSKAGGRYNEQFF.

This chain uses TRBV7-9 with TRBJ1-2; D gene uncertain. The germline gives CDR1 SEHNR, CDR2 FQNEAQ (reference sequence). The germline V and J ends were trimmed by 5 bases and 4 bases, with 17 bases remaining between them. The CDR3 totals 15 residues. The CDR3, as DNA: TGTGCCAGCAGCCAAACAAACAGTGTTAGCTATGGCTACACCTTC. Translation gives CASSQTNSVSYGYTF.

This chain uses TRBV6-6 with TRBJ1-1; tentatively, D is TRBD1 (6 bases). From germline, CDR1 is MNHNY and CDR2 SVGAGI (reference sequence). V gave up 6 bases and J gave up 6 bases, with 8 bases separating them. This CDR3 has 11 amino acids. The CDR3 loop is CASSRTAEAFF. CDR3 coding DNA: TGTGCCAGCAGCCGGACAGCTGAAGCTTTCTTT.

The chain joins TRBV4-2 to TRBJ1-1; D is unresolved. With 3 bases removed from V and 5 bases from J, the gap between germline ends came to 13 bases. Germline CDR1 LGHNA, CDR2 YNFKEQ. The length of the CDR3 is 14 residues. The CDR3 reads CASSQWTRETEAFF. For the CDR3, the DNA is TGTGCCAGCAGCCAGTGGACCAGAGAAACTGAAGCTTTCTTT.

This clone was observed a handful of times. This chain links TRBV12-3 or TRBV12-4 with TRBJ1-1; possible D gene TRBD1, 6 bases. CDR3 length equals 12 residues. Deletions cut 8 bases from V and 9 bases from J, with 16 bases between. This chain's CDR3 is CASLPGAGKAFF. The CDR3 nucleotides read TGTGCCAGCCTCCCAGGGGCAGGGAAAGCTTTCTTT.

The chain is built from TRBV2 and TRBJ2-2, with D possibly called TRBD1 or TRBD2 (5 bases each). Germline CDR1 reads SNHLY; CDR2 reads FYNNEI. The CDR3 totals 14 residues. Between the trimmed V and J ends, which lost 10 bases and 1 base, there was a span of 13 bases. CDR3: CATKGELNTGELFF. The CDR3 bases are TGTGCCACTAAAGGGGAGCTGAACACCGGGGAGCTGTTTTTT.

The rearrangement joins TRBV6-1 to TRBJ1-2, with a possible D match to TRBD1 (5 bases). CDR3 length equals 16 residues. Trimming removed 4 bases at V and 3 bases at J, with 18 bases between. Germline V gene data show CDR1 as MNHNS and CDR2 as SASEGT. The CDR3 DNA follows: TGTGCCAGCAGTGGTCCCTGGGGCAGGGACGACTATGGCTACACCTTC. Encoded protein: CASSGPWGRDDYGYTF.

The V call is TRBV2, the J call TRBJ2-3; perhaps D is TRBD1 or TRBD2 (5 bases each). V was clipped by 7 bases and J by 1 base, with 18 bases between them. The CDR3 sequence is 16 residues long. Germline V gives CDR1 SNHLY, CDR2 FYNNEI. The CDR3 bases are TGTGCCAGCACCCGGACCCGAGGGGTAGGCACAGATACGCAGTATTTT. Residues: CASTRTRGVGTDTQYF.

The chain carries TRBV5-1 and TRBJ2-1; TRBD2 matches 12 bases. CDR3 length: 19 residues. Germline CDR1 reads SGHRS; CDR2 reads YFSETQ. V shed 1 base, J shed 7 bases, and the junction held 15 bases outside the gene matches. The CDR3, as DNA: TGCGCCAGCAGCTTGACCACGAGCGGACTAGCGGGACAGTGGAATGAGCAGTTCTTC. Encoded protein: CASSLTTSGLAGQWNEQFF.

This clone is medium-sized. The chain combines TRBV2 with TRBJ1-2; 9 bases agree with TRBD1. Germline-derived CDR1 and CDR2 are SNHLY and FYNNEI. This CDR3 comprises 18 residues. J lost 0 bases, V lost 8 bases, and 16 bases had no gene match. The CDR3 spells CASLPMTGQGKTNYGYTF. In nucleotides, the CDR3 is TGTGCCAGCCTCCCAATGACCGGACAGGGGAAAACTAACTATGGCTACACCTTC.

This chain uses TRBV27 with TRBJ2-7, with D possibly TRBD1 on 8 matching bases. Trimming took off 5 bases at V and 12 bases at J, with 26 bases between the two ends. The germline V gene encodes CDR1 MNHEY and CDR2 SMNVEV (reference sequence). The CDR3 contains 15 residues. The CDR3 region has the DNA TGTGCCAGCAGTCCCACTCCCCAGGGGGCGCGCGGGGGGTACTTC. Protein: CASSPTPQGARGGYF.

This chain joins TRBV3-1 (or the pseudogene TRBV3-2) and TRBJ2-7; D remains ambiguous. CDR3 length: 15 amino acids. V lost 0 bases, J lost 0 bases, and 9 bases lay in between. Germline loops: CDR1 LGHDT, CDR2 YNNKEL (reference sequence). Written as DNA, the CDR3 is TGTGCCAGCAGCCAAGATACTTTCCGCTCCTACGAGCAGTACTTC. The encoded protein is CASSQDTFRSYEQYF.

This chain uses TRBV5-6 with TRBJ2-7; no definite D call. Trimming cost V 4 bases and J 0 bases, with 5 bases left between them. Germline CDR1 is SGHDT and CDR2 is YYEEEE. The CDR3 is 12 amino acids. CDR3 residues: CASSESSYEQYF. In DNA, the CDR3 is TGTGCCAGCAGCGAAAGCTCCTACGAGCAGTACTTC.

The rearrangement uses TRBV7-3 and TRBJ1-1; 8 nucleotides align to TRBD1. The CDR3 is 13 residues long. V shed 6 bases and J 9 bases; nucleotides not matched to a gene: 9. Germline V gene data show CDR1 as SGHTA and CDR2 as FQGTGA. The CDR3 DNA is TGTGCCAGCAGTCCCGCCCAGGGGGCACAAGCTTTCTTT. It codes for CASSPAQGAQAFF.

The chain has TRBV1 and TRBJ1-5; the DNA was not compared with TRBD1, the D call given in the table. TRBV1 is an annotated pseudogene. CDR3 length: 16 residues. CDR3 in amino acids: CTSSQGQDSRNQPQHF. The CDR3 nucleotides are TGCACCAGCAGCCAAGGTCAGGACAGCCGCAATCAGCCCCAGCATTTT.

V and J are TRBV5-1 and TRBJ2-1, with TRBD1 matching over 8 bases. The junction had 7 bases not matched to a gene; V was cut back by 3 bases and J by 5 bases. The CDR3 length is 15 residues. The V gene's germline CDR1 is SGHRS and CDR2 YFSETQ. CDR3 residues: CASSSGQGADNEQFF. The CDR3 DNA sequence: TGCGCCAGCAGCTCCGGACAGGGCGCGGACAATGAGCAGTTCTTC.

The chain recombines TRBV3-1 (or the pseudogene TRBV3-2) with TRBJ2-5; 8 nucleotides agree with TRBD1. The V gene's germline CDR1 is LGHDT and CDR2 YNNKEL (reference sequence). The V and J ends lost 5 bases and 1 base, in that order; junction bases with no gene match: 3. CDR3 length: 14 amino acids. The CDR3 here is CASSWTGRQETQYF. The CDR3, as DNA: TGTGCCAGCAGCTGGACAGGGCGCCAAGAGACCCAGTACTTC.